These 30 T cell receptor beta chains came from one sample sequenced in a study of OX40 agonist ivuxolimab in advanced cancers. The repertoire was sequenced with immunoSEQ multiplex PCR; TCRdb's copy has only in-frame clones and lacks some. The data show some 73,000 clones, about 88% seen once. Sample: CD4+ or CD8+ T cells sorted from blood, taken in a trial of the OX40 agonist ivuxolimab. Receptors originate from an adult with an advanced solid tumor such as melanoma, head and neck, liver or kidney cancer.

The chain carries TRBV5-4 and TRBJ2-1; TRBD2 matches 7 bases. The germline gives CDR1 SGHNT, CDR2 YYREEE (reference sequence). There are 13 residues in the CDR3. V lost 4 bases and J lost 10; bases outside the gene matches: 8. In DNA, the CDR3 is TGTGCCAGCAGCGGACGGGACTATACAGAGCAGTTCTTC. This sequence encodes CASSGRDYTEQFF.

The rearrangement joins TRBV5-1 to TRBJ2-5; D is possibly TRBD2 (6 bases). Trimming left V 4 bases short and J 1 base short, with 11 bases between. Germline V gene sequence: CDR1 SGHRS, CDR2 YFSETQ. The CDR3 is 14 amino acids. Here the CDR3 reads CASSEPGGQETQYF. CDR3 in DNA: TGCGCCAGCAGCGAGCCCGGGGGCCAAGAGACCCAGTACTTC. The full variable domain, completed using reference TRBV5-1 and TRBJ2-5, is KAGVTQTPRYLIKTRGQQVTLSCSPISGHRSVSWYQQTPGQGLQFLFEYFSETQRNKGNFPGRFSGRQFSNSRSEMNVSTLELGDSALYLCASSEPGGQETQYFGPGTRLLVL.

J is TRBJ2-7 and V is TRBV5-4; 8 positions match TRBD1. CDR1 and CDR2 from the germline V gene are SGHNT and YYREEE (reference sequence). V was pared by 5 bases and J by 6 bases, with 19 bases of the junction left unmatched. The CDR3 contains 17 residues. The CDR3: CASRPTHGQGNIGEQYF. In DNA, the CDR3 is TGTGCCAGCAGACCTACCCACGGACAGGGAAATATCGGCGAGCAGTACTTC.

V and J are TRBV15 and TRBJ2-3; 7 nucleotides line up with TRBD1. This CDR3 region has 16 residues. Germline CDR1 is LNHNV and CDR2 is YYDKDF (reference sequence). The V segment lost 0 bases and the J segment 4 bases; nucleotides outside the gene matches: 7. The CDR3 is CATSRDRTGAADTQYF. In DNA, the CDR3 is TGTGCCACCAGCAGAGATCGCACAGGGGCTGCAGATACGCAGTATTTT. The variable domain in full, completed from reference TRBV15 and TRBJ2-3, reads DAMVIQNPRYQVTQFGKPVTLSCSQTLNHNVMYWYQQKSSQAPKLLFHYYDKDFNNEADTPDNFQSRRPNTSFCFLDIRSPGLGDTAMYLCATSRDRTGAADTQYFGPGTRLTVL.

This clone came up a few times. This chain joins TRBV30 and TRBJ2-5; no definite D call. The CDR3 extends over 11 amino acids. V lost 0 bases to trimming and J lost 7 bases, with 6 bases between them. Germline-derived CDR1 and CDR2 are GTSNPN and SVGIG (reference sequence). In DNA form, the CDR3 reads TGTGCCTGGAGTGTAGGTGGGACCCAGTACTTC. Translation gives CAWSVGGTQYF.

V is TRBV6-5 and J is TRBJ1-1; D not certain. Trimming pared 8 bases from V and 9 bases from J, leaving 10 bases between. This CDR3 has 10 amino acids. In germline, CDR1 is MNHEY, CDR2 SVGAGI. This CDR3 is CASWAVKAFF. In DNA, the CDR3 is TGTGCCAGCTGGGCAGTAAAAGCTTTCTTT.

The chain combines TRBV7-9 with TRBJ1-4; no definite D call. The CDR3 loop spans 14 amino acids. Trimming removed 6 bases at V and 0 bases at J, with 8 bases between. Per germline, CDR1 SEHNR and CDR2 FQNEAQ (reference sequence). For the CDR3, the DNA is TGTGCCAGCAGTTCAGACGCAACTAATGAAAAACTGTTTTTT. As protein: CASSSDATNEKLFF.

This clone was observed a single time. The rearrangement uses TRBV7-9 and TRBJ2-5, with no clear D. Trimming stripped 5 bases from V and 0 bases from J, with 13 bases between. Germline CDR1 SEHNR, CDR2 FQNEAQ (reference sequence). The CDR3 has 15 amino acids. The CDR3 spells CASSPRPVYQETQYF. Written as DNA, the CDR3 is TGTGCCAGCAGCCCCCGTCCAGTATACCAAGAGACCCAGTACTTC.

V is TRBV28 and J is TRBJ2-3; D not certain. Germline V gene data show CDR1 as MDHEN and CDR2 as SYDVKM. V lost 3 bases and J lost 6, with 16 bases in between. The CDR3 has 15 amino acids. The CDR3 spells CASSFLGSLGDTQYF. As DNA, the CDR3 is TGTGCCAGCAGTTTTCTGGGATCCCTCGGGGATACGCAGTATTTT.

The chain employs TRBV7-6 and TRBJ2-2; TRBD2 aligns across 8 bases. Germline CDR1 is SGHVS and CDR2 is FNYEAQ. This CDR3 contains 14 residues. Trimming took 11 bases from V and 4 from J; bases not matched to a gene: 9. CDR3 loop: CAPSGTRGTGELFF. CDR3 nucleotides: TGTGCCCCCTCCGGGACTAGGGGCACCGGGGAGCTGTTTTTT.

The chain couples TRBV7-9 to TRBJ1-5, with D possibly matching TRBD1 (6 bases). The V and J ends lost 3 bases and 1 base respectively, with 16 bases between them. The germline V gene encodes CDR1 SEHNR and CDR2 FQNEAQ (reference sequence). The CDR3 extends over 17 amino acids. For the CDR3, the DNA is TGTGCCAGCAGCTTCACCCTCAGGGGCTCAAGCAATCAGCCCCAGCATTTT. Translated: CASSFTLRGSSNQPQHF.

The V and J genes are TRBV27 and TRBJ2-1, with a weak D call TRBD1 (5 bases). Germline assignment: CDR1 MNHEY and CDR2 SMNVEV (reference sequence). The CDR3 has 15 residues. Trimming pared 6 bases from V and 0 bases from J, leaving 12 bases between. CDR3 protein: CASRDWTTSYNEQFF. For the CDR3, the DNA is TGTGCCAGCAGAGACTGGACAACCTCCTACAATGAGCAGTTCTTC.

V is TRBV6-1 and J is TRBJ2-7, with 8 positions matching TRBD1. Losses at the gene ends were 6 bases for V and 3 bases for J; bases not matched to a gene: 7. The germline V gene has CDR1 MNHNS and CDR2 SASEGT. This CDR3 has 14 amino acids. The CDR3 loop reads CASRPGQDYYEQYF. The DNA for the CDR3 is TGTGCCAGCAGACCGGGACAGGACTACTACGAGCAGTACTTC.

This clone was seen only a few times. The genes are TRBV19 and TRBJ2-5, with TRBD2 matching over 7 bases. The junction had 7 bases not matched to a gene; V was cut back by 0 bases and J by 3 bases. Per the germline V gene, CDR1 is LNHDA and CDR2 is SQIVND (reference sequence). This CDR3 has 16 amino acids. The CDR3 bases are TGTGCCAGTAGTATAGATAAGCGGGAAGCAAAAGAGACCCAGTACTTC. Amino acid sequence: CASSIDKREAKETQYF.

This CDR3 is CASSYLVGDSYEQYF. The CDR3 DNA reads as TGTGCCAGCAGTTACCTCGTTGGGGACTCCTACGAGCAGTACTTC. This rearrangement joins TRBV6-6 to TRBJ2-7; D remains unclear. CDR3 length equals 15 residues. CDR1 is MNHNY, CDR2 SVGAGI, per germline (reference sequence). Trimming took off 2 bases at V and 0 bases at J, with 11 bases between the two ends.

The rearrangement uses TRBV28 and TRBJ2-1; maybe TRBD1 (6 bases). Germline loops: CDR1 MDHEN, CDR2 SYDVKM. This CDR3 region has 15 residues. The V end was cut by 8 bases, the J end by 0 bases, with 14 bases between. CDR3: CASPPGTSSYNEQFF. As DNA, the CDR3 is TGTGCCAGCCCACCCGGGACAAGCTCCTACAATGAGCAGTTCTTC.

The CDR3 DNA sequence: TGCGCCAGCAGCCTGGACCCCGCGGGAGCGGACTCCTACGAGCAGTACTTC. Its protein product is CASSLDPAGADSYEQYF. The J gene is TRBJ2-7, the V gene TRBV5-1; 7 bases agree with TRBD2. With V trimmed by 4 bases and J by 0 bases, 13 bases remained unmatched. This CDR3 comprises 17 residues. Germline V CDR1 and CDR2: SGHRS, YFSETQ.

As to this clone: In the same sample, other DNA sequences code for this CDR3. The genes are TRBV6-1 and TRBJ1-1; no clear D. The CDR3 consists of 13 residues. In germline, CDR1 is MNHNS, CDR2 SASEGT. Trimming pared 2 bases from V and 1 base from J, leaving 5 bases between. The CDR3 spells CASSERRNTEAFF. In DNA form, the CDR3 reads TGTGCCAGCAGTGAACGTAGGAACACTGAAGCTTTCTTT.

The CDR3 sequence: CASSYQQGGAYEQYF. CDR3 nucleotides: TGTGCCAGCAGTTACCAACAGGGGGGGGCCTACGAGCAGTACTTC. The chain employs TRBV6-6 and TRBJ2-7, with D possibly TRBD1 on 8 matching bases. Deletions cut 2 bases from V and 2 bases from J, with 13 bases between. Germline assignment: CDR1 MNHNY and CDR2 SVGAGI (reference sequence). The CDR3 is made up of 15 amino acids.

The chain couples TRBV28 to TRBJ1-5; 7 nucleotides agree with TRBD1. The V segment lost 6 bases and the J segment 7 bases; nucleotides outside the gene matches: 3. This CDR3 comprises 12 residues. The germline gives CDR1 MDHEN, CDR2 SYDVKM. The DNA of the CDR3 is TGTGCCAGCAGAAGGGGGCTGCAGCCCCAGCATTTT. Its translation is CASRRGLQPQHF.

The chain employs TRBV9 and TRBJ2-7; 8 bases fit TRBD1. This CDR3 spans 18 amino acids. V trimming: 7 bases; J trimming: 6 bases; junction bases outside the gene matches: 24. Germline lookup yields CDR1 SGDLS and CDR2 YYNGEE. CDR3 in amino acids: CASGPVLGQGFGRGEQYF. DNA for the CDR3: TGTGCCAGCGGGCCCGTACTCGGACAGGGTTTTGGACGGGGCGAGCAGTACTTC.

V and J are TRBV6-5 and TRBJ2-3; D unresolved. V was pared by 2 bases and J by 10 bases, with 13 bases between. CDR3 length: 13 residues. The V gene's germline CDR1 is MNHEY and CDR2 SVGAGI. CDR3 DNA sequence: TGTGCCAGCAGTTACGATGGGATAGTGGCGCAGTATTTT. Translation gives CASSYDGIVAQYF.

This chain connects TRBV6-1 to TRBJ1-1; D ambiguous. There are 13 residues in the CDR3. The V gene's germline CDR1 is MNHNS and CDR2 SASEGT. V gave up 0 bases and J gave up 5 bases, with 7 bases separating them. DNA for the CDR3: TGTGCCAGCAGTGAAGCGTGGCTAACTGAAGCTTTCTTT. This gives the protein CASSEAWLTEAFF.

The V call is TRBV5-1, the J call TRBJ2-7, with D perhaps given as TRBD1 or TRBD2 (6 bases each). The V gene's germline CDR1 is SGHRS and CDR2 YFSETQ. The V gene lost 4 bases and the J gene lost 5 bases, with 19 bases spanning the gap. The CDR3 is 15 residues long. This chain's CDR3 is CASSAGGRGTNEQYF. The CDR3 DNA reads TGCGCCAGCAGCGCCGGGGGCAGGGGAACTAACGAGCAGTACTTC.

The chain has TRBV20-1 and TRBJ1-1; D remains unclear. In germline, CDR1 is DFQATT, CDR2 SNEGSKA (reference sequence). The CDR3 contains 10 residues. The V end was cut by 5 bases, the J end by 10 bases, with 11 bases between. This CDR3 is CSAGLNGAFF. The CDR3 DNA reads as TGCAGTGCTGGCTTGAATGGAGCTTTCTTT.

This rearrangement joins TRBV9 to TRBJ1-6; possibly TRBD1 for D (5 bases). Trimming shortened V by 3 bases and J by 10 bases, and 14 bases separated the two germline ends. The CDR3 spans 14 residues. Germline V CDR1 and CDR2: SGDLS, YYNGEE. CDR3 in amino acids: CASSAGRAPSPLHF. The CDR3 nucleotides read TGTGCCAGCAGCGCGGGCAGGGCACCGTCACCCCTCCACTTT.

This chain connects TRBV9 to TRBJ1-6; 7 positions match TRBD1. Germline V gene sequence: CDR1 SGDLS, CDR2 YYNGEE. With 7 bases clipped from V and 6 bases from J, the junction kept 7 bases outside the gene matches. CDR3 length: 14 amino acids. DNA for the CDR3: TGTGCCAGCGGAGAGACAGGGAGTAATTCACCCCTCCACTTT. This sequence encodes CASGETGSNSPLHF. The full variable domain, with the rest looked up from reference TRBV9 and TRBJ1-6, is DSGVTQTPKHLITATGQRVTLRCSPRSGDLSVYWYQQSLDQGLQFLIQYYNGEERAKGNILERFSAQQFPDLHSELNLSSLELGDSALYFCASGETGSNSPLHFGNGTRLTVT.

This clone appeared a single time. This chain links TRBV10-3 with TRBJ1-1; TRBD1 matches 8 bases. Trimming removed 6 bases from V and 10 bases from J; junction bases left unmatched: 4. Germline loops: CDR1 ENHRY, CDR2 SYGVKD. This CDR3 contains 11 residues. The CDR3 DNA sequence: TGTGCCATCAGCACGACAGGGGTAGCTTTCTTT. It encodes CAISTTGVAFF.

The CDR3 nucleotides are TGTGCCAGCTCACCAATTGTCGGACAGGGGAGGGGACAGCCCCAGCATTTT. It yields the protein CASSPIVGQGRGQPQHF. V is TRBV18 and J is TRBJ1-5, with 9 bases aligning to TRBD1. Germline lookup yields CDR1 KGHSH and CDR2 LQKENI. The CDR3 is 17 residues long. V lost 2 bases to trimming and J lost 7 bases; unmatched junction nucleotides: 12.

This chain links TRBV18 with TRBJ2-5; no reliable D call. V lost 2 bases, J lost 5 bases, and 9 bases lay in between. The CDR3 loop spans 13 amino acids. Germline V gives CDR1 KGHSH, CDR2 LQKENI. As DNA, the CDR3 is TGTGCCAGCTCACCAGACAAAGTGGAGACCCAGTACTTC. Its translation: CASSPDKVETQYF.